Shown below are 21 T cell receptor beta chains from a single sample sequenced in a study of Ad26.COV2.S vaccination and SARS-CoV-2 variants. Treatment defined: around 19 received Ad26.COV2.S at low or high dose, single or two shots; roughly five received placebo; per-sample allocation not given. Day 63 after the first vaccine or placebo injection was the time point for sampling. Sequencing was performed with immunoSEQ multiplex PCR; in TCRdb, only in-frame clones are kept and a portion is missing. The sample carries around 340,000 clones, roughly nine tenths recorded once. The material sequenced was peripheral blood, taken in a trial of Ad26.COV2.S vaccine versus placebo. The receptors here all came from a person aged 18 to 65 who received the Ad26.COV2.S COVID-19 vaccine or a placebo.

The CDR3 bases are TGTGCCTGGAAGCGGGGGTTCGGGGCCAACGTCCTGACTTTC. It yields the protein CAWKRGFGANVLTF. The J gene is TRBJ2-6, the V gene TRBV30, with 8 positions matching TRBD2. V dropped 4 bases and J dropped 4; count of bases not matched to a gene: 3. The CDR3 has 14 amino acids. Germline CDR1 is GTSNPN and CDR2 is SVGIG (reference sequence).

The gene calls are TRBV27 and TRBJ2-2; D unclear. CDR3 size: 12 residues. Germline loops: CDR1 MNHEY, CDR2 SMNVEV (reference sequence). The V end was cut by 4 bases, the J end by 3 bases, with 3 bases between. CDR3 sequence: CASSSYTGELFF. DNA for the CDR3: TGTGCCAGCAGTTCTTACACCGGGGAGCTGTTTTTT.

This clone was seen once. The chain uses TRBV30 and TRBJ1-6; 8 nucleotides line up with TRBD1. Unmatched junction bases numbered 5, after V lost 5 bases and J lost 8 bases. This CDR3 region has 13 residues. CDR1 is GTSNPN and CDR2 is SVGIG in the germline V gene (reference sequence). The CDR3 sequence is CAWSGQADSPLHF. Written as DNA, the CDR3 is TGTGCCTGGTCGGGACAGGCGGATTCACCCCTCCACTTT.

The J gene is TRBJ2-3, the V gene TRBV18, with D uncertain. Germline CDR1 is KGHSH and CDR2 is LQKENI. The CDR3 is made up of 14 amino acids. The germline V and J ends were trimmed by 3 bases and 4 bases, with 11 bases remaining between them. CDR3: CASSPESWPDTQYF. The DNA for the CDR3 is TGTGCCAGCTCACCCGAGTCGTGGCCAGATACGCAGTATTTT. The variable domain in full, completed from reference TRBV18 and TRBJ2-3, reads NAGVMQNPRHLVRRRGQEARLRCSPMKGHSHVYWYRQLPEEGLKFMVYLQKENIIDESGMPKERFSAEFPKEGPSILRIQQVVRGDSAAYFCASSPESWPDTQYFGPGTRLTVL.

V and J are TRBV9 and TRBJ2-1, with TRBD2 identical over 10 bases. Germline assignment: CDR1 SGDLS and CDR2 YYNGEE. The CDR3 is made up of 18 amino acids. Trimming removed 4 bases from V and 5 bases from J; junction bases left unmatched: 15. In DNA, the CDR3 is TGTGCCAGCAGCAAGGGTCCGGCTAGCGGGAGTACCGACAATGAGCAGTTCTTC. As protein: CASSKGPASGSTDNEQFF.

The chain uses TRBV5-1 and TRBJ2-7; D is perhaps TRBD1 (6 bases). This CDR3 region has 12 residues. Trimming removed 7 bases from V and 4 bases from J, with 12 bases in between. The germline V gene encodes CDR1 SGHRS and CDR2 YFSETQ. The CDR3 DNA reads as TGCGCCAGCCGTATACAGGGTTACGAGCAGTACTTC. This translates into CASRIQGYEQYF.

The chain recombines TRBV5-1 with TRBJ1-1; no reliable D call. Germline CDR1 reads SGHRS; CDR2 reads YFSETQ. The CDR3 covers 12 residues. V lost 2 bases and J lost 3, with 5 bases in between. In DNA form, the CDR3 reads TGCGCCAGCAGCTTCGGGGACACTGAAGCTTTCTTT. Translated: CASSFGDTEAFF.

V usage is TRBV7-3 and J usage is TRBJ1-2; D not resolved. CDR1 and CDR2 (germline): SGHTA, FQGTGA. The CDR3 has 13 residues. V was clipped by 6 bases and J by 0 bases, with 8 bases between them. In DNA, the CDR3 is TGTGCCAGCAGAGACGGGTCTAACTATGGCTACACCTTC. It translates to CASRDGSNYGYTF.

This sequence joins TRBV6-6 and TRBJ2-3; 9 nucleotides agree with TRBD1. CDR1 MNHNY and CDR2 SVGAGI come from the germline V gene (reference sequence). Trimming removed 5 bases from V and 5 bases from J; junction bases left unmatched: 11. This CDR3 is 16 amino acids long. DNA for the CDR3: TGTGCCAGCAGTCCAAGTCACAGGGGGCTCGGAGATACGCAGTATTTT. Protein product: CASSPSHRGLGDTQYF.

The gene calls are TRBV2 and TRBJ1-5; D is unclear. Germline loops: CDR1 SNHLY, CDR2 FYNNEI. The CDR3 spans 13 residues. Trimming stripped 4 bases from V and 4 bases from J, with 8 bases between. The CDR3 DNA reads as TGTGCCAGCAGTGGGACGGGGAATCAGCCCCAGCATTTT. Translated, it gives CASSGTGNQPQHF.

The genes are TRBV30 and TRBJ2-7, with 8 bases that match TRBD2. Germline trimming cut 3 bases from V and 4 bases from J; bases unmatched to any gene: 11. Looked up from germline, CDR1 is GTSNPN and CDR2 is SVGIG (reference sequence). The CDR3 sequence is 15 residues long. The CDR3 here is CAWRTREGRMYEQYF. In DNA, the CDR3 is TGTGCCTGGAGGACTCGGGAGGGGAGAATGTACGAGCAGTACTTC.

V and J are TRBV6-5 and TRBJ1-6; D remains ambiguous. CDR3 length equals 14 residues. Deletions cut 5 bases from V and 7 bases from J, with 12 bases between. The germline gives CDR1 MNHEY, CDR2 SVGAGI. The CDR3: CASSRAGGNSPLHF. CDR3 nucleotides: TGTGCCAGCAGTCGGGCGGGTGGAAATTCACCCCTCCACTTT.

This chain uses TRBV11-2 with TRBJ1-2; 7 bases align to TRBD1. Germline trimming cut 5 bases from V and 7 bases from J; bases unmatched to any gene: 7. The V gene's germline CDR1 is SGHAT and CDR2 FQNNGV. This CDR3 comprises 13 residues. The CDR3 DNA reads TGTGCCAGCAGCAATGCTTACAGGGGTGGCTACACCTTC. It specifies CASSNAYRGGYTF.

The V gene is TRBV4-1, the J gene TRBJ2-7; 7 positions match TRBD2. Per the germline V gene, CDR1 is MGHRA and CDR2 is YSYEKL. With 1 base clipped from V and 1 base from J, the junction kept 13 bases outside the gene matches. This CDR3 has 18 amino acids. The CDR3 DNA reads TGCGCCAGCAGCCAAGCGGGAAGAGGGGCTAGCGGTTCCTACGAGCAGTACTTC. Translated, it gives CASSQAGRGASGSYEQYF.

This chain links TRBV12-3 or TRBV12-4 with TRBJ1-3; no clear D gene. This CDR3 has 13 amino acids. V was clipped by 9 bases and J by 3 bases, with 12 bases between them. In nucleotides, the CDR3 is TGTGCCAGTCGCGCACTGATTGGAAACACCATATATTTT. Translation gives CASRALIGNTIYF.

The CDR3 loop is CASSQPSYTGELFF. The CDR3 DNA follows: TGCGCCAGCAGCCAACCGAGCTACACCGGGGAGCTGTTTTTT. The gene calls are TRBV4-1 and TRBJ2-2; D not resolved. Germline-derived CDR1 and CDR2 are MGHRA and YSYEKL. The CDR3 runs to 14 residues. V lost 2 bases to trimming and J lost 3 bases, with 7 bases between them.

The gene calls are TRBV19 and TRBJ2-7; TRBD1 agrees at 10 bases. After removal of 7 bases from V and 2 bases from J, the junction contained 8 bases not matched to a gene. The CDR3 consists of 15 residues. Germline V gene lookup returns CDR1 LNHDA and CDR2 SQIVND (reference sequence). The CDR3 DNA is TGTGCCAGTACCAAAGGGGGACAGGGGACCTACGAGCAGTACTTC. It specifies CASTKGGQGTYEQYF.

V usage is TRBV5-5 and J usage is TRBJ2-6; possibly TRBD1 for D (6 bases). CDR1 and CDR2 from the germline V gene are SGHKS and YYEKEE (reference sequence). This CDR3 has 17 residues. Trimming shortened V by 1 base and J by 2 bases, and 13 bases separated the two germline ends. CDR3 nucleotide sequence: TGTGCCAGCAGCTTGCACAACAGGGCGGCTGGGGCCAACGTCCTGACTTTC. The encoded protein is CASSLHNRAAGANVLTF.

The gene calls are TRBV6-5 and TRBJ2-7; the match to TRBD2 covers 7 bases. V shed 5 bases, J shed 2 bases, and the junction held 3 bases outside the gene matches. The CDR3 is made up of 13 amino acids. CDR1 and CDR2 from the germline V gene are MNHEY and SVGAGI. The CDR3 DNA is TGTGCCAGCAGTATAGCGGGTACCTACGAGCAGTACTTC. Residues: CASSIAGTYEQYF.

This clone was picked up one time. Here the CDR3 reads CASSLEPAYTGELFF. The CDR3 nucleotides are TGTGCCAGCAGCTTAGAGCCGGCTTACACCGGGGAGCTGTTTTTT. The rearrangement uses TRBV7-2 and TRBJ2-2, with D unclear. This CDR3 has 15 amino acids. Germline V gene lookup returns CDR1 SGHTA and CDR2 FQGNSA. V shed 1 base and J shed 3 bases, with 9 bases lying between them.

V gene TRBV6-5 combines with J gene TRBJ2-2, with D unclear. Germline V CDR1 and CDR2: MNHEY, SVGAGI. Between the trimmed V and J ends, which lost 5 bases and 6 bases, there was a span of 7 bases. The CDR3 consists of 12 residues. The CDR3 here is CASSPAAGELFF. For the CDR3, the DNA is TGTGCCAGCAGTCCCGCTGCCGGGGAGCTGTTTTTT.